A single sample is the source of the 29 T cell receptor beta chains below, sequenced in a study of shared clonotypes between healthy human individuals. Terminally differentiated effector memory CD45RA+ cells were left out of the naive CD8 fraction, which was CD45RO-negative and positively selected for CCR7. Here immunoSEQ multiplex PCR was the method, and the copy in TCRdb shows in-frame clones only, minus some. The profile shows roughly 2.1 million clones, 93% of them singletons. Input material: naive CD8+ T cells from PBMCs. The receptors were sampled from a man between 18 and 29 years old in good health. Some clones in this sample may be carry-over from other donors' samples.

CDR3 nucleotide sequence: TGTGCCAGCAGCTCTACATGGACCGGGAACTATGGCTACACCTTC. Its translation is CASSSTWTGNYGYTF. The chain couples TRBV7-9 to TRBJ1-2; D unclear. Germline-derived CDR1 and CDR2 are SEHNR and FQNEAQ (reference sequence). Trimming cost V 4 bases and J 2 bases, with 14 bases left between them. This CDR3 contains 15 residues.

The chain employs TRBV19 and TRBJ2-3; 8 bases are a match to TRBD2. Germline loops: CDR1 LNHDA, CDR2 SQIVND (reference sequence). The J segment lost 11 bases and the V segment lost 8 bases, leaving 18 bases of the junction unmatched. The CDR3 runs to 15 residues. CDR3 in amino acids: CASRGGGASPGGQYF. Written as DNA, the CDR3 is TGTGCCAGTCGGGGGGGTGGGGCCTCCCCCGGGGGGCAGTATTTT.

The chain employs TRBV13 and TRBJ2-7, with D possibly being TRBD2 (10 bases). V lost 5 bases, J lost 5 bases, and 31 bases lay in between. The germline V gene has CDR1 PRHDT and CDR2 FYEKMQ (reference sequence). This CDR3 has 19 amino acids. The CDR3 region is CASSPWTGVIAGGSHEQYF. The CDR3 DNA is TGTGCCAGCAGCCCGTGGACAGGGGTAATAGCGGGAGGTTCCCACGAGCAGTACTTC. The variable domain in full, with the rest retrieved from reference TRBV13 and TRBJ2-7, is AAGVIQSPRHLIKEKRETATLKCYPIPRHDTVYWYQQGPGQDPQFLISFYEKMQSDKGSIPDRFSAQQFSDYHSELNMSSLELGDSALYFCASSPWTGVIAGGSHEQYFGPGTRLTVT.

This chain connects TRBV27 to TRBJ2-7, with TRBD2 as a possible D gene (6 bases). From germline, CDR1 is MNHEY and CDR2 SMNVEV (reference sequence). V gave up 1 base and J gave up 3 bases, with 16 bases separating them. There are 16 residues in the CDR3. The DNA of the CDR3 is TGTGCCAGCAGTTTATATTGGCGGGACCTTCTCTACGAGCAGTACTTC. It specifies CASSLYWRDLLYEQYF.

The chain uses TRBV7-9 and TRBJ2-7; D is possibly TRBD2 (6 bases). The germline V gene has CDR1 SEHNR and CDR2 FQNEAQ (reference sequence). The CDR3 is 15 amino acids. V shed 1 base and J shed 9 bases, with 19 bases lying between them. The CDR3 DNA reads TGTGCCAGCAGCTTAGGTAGTGACGAGGTGCGGGGGCAGTACTTC. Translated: CASSLGSDEVRGQYF.

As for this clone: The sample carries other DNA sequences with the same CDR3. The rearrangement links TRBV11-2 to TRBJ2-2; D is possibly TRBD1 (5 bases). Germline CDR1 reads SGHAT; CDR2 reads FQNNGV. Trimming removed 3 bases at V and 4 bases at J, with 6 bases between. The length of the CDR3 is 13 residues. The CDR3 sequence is CASSLGRTGELFF. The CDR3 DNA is TGTGCCAGCAGCTTGGGGCGCACCGGGGAGCTGTTTTTT.

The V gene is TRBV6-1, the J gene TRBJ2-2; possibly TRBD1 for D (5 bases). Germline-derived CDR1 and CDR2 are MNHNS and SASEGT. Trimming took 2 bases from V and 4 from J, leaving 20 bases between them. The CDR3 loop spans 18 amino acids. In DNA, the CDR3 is TGTGCCAGCAGTGAAATAGCAGGGAAAAGATCCCCCACCGGGGAGCTGTTTTTT. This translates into CASSEIAGKRSPTGELFF.

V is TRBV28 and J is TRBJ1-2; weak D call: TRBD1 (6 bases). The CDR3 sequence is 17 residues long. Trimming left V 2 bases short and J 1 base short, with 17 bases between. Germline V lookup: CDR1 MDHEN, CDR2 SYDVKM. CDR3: CASSLAGATTINYGYTF. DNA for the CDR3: TGTGCCAGCAGTTTAGCAGGGGCCACTACAATTAACTATGGCTACACCTTC.

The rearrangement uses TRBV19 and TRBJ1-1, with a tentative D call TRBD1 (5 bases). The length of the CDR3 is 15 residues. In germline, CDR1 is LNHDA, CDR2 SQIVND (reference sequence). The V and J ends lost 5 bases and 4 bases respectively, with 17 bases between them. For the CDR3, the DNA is TGTGCCAGTAGTCCCCACTTGGGCAGGGTCACTGAAGCTTTCTTT. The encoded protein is CASSPHLGRVTEAFF.

The CDR3: CASNSGREGLYNEQFF. The CDR3 DNA reads TGTGCCAGCAACTCGGGCCGGGAGGGCCTCTACAATGAGCAGTTCTTC. V gene TRBV13 combines with J gene TRBJ2-1, with 8 nucleotides matching TRBD2. The CDR3 is made up of 16 amino acids. Germline CDR1 reads PRHDT; CDR2 reads FYEKMQ (reference sequence). V lost 7 bases and J lost 3; bases outside the gene matches: 11.

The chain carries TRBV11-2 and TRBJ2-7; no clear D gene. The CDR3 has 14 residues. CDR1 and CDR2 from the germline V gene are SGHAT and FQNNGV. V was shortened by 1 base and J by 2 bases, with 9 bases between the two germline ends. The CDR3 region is CASSLGSTTYEQYF. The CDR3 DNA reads TGTGCCAGCAGCTTAGGGAGTACTACCTACGAGCAGTACTTC.

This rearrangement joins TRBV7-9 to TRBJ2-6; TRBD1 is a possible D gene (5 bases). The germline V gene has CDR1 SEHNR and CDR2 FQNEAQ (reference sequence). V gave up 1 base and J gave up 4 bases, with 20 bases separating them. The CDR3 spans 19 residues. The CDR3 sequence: CASSLDQGRVPSGANVLTF. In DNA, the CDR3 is TGTGCCAGCAGCTTAGATCAGGGCAGGGTTCCCTCCGGGGCCAACGTCCTGACTTTC. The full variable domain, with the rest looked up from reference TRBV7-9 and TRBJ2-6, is DTGVSQNPRHKITKRGQNVTFRCDPISEHNRLYWYRQTLGQGPEFLTYFQNEAQLEKSRLLSDRFSAERPKGSFSTLEIQRTEQGDSAMYLCASSLDQGRVPSGANVLTFGAGSRLTVL.

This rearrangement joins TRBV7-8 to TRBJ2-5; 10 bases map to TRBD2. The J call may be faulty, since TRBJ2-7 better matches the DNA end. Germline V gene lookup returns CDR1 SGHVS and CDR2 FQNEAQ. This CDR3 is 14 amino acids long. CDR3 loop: CASSWGLANYEQYF. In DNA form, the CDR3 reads TGTGCCAGCAGCTGGGGACTAGCGAACTACGAGCAGTACTTC.

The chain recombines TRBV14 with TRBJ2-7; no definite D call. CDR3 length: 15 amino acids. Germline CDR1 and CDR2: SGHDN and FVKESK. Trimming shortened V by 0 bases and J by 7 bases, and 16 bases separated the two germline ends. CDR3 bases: TGTGCCAGCAGCCAAGACCGAATCCCCCGACGAGAGCAGTACTTC. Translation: CASSQDRIPRREQYF.

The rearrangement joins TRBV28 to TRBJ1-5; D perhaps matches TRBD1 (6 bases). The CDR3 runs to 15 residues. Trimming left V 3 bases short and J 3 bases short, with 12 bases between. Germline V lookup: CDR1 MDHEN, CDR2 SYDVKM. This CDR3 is CASSFPDRLNQPQHF. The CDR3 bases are TGTGCCAGCAGTTTCCCCGACAGGCTCAATCAGCCCCAGCATTTT.

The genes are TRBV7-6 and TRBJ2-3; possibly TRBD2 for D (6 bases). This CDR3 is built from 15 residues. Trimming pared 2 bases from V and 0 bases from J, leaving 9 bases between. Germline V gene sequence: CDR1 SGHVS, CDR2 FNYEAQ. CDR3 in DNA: TGTGCCAGCAGCTTATACGGGGGTAGCACAGATACGCAGTATTTT. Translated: CASSLYGGSTDTQYF.

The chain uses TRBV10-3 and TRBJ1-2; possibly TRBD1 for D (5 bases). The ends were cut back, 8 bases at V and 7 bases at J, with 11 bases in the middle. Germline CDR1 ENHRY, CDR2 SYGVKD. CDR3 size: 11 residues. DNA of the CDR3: TGTGCCATCGATGGGGGGGGTGGCTACACCTTC. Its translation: CAIDGGGGYTF.

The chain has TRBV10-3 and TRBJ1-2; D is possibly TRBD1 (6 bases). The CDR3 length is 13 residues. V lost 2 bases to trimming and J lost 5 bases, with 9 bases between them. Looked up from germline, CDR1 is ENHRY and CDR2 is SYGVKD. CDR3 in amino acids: CAISEDTGYGYTF. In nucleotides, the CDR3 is TGTGCCATCAGTGAGGACACAGGGTATGGCTACACCTTC.

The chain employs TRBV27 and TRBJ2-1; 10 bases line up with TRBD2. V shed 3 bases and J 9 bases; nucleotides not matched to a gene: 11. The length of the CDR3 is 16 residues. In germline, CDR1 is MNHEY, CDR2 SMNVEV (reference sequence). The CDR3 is CASSFSLAGAPIEQFF. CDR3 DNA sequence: TGTGCCAGCAGTTTTAGTCTAGCGGGAGCACCTATTGAGCAGTTCTTC.

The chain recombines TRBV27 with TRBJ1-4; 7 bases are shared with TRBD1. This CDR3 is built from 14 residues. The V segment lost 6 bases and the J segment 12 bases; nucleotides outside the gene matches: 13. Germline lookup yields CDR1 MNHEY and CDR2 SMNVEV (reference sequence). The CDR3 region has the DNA TGTGCCAGCAGGCGGACAGGCCCCCTCGATGAACTGTTTTTT. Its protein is CASRRTGPLDELFF.

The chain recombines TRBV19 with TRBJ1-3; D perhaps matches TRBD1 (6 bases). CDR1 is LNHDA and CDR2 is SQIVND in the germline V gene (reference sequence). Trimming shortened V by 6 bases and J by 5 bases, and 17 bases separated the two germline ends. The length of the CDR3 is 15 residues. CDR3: CASSPRDRTRNTIYF. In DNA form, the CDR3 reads TGTGCCAGTAGCCCCCGCGACAGGACAAGAAACACCATATATTTT. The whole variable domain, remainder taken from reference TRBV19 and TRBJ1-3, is DGGITQSPKYLFRKEGQNVTLSCEQNLNHDAMYWYRQDPGQGLRLIYYSQIVNDFQKGDIAEGYSVSREKKESFPLTVTSAQKNPTAFYLCASSPRDRTRNTIYFGEGSWLTVV.

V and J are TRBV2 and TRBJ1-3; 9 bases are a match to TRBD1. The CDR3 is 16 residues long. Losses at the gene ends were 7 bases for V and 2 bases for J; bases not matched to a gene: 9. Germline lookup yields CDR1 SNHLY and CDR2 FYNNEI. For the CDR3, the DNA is TGTGCCAGCACCCGTCGGGACAGGGCACCTGGAAACACCATATATTTT. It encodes CASTRRDRAPGNTIYF.

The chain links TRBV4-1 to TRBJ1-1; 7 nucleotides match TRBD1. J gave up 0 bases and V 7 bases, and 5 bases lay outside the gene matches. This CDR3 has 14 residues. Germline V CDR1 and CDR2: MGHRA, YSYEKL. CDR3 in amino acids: CASTAGGLNTEAFF. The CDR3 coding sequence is TGCGCCAGCACAGCAGGGGGTTTGAACACTGAAGCTTTCTTT.

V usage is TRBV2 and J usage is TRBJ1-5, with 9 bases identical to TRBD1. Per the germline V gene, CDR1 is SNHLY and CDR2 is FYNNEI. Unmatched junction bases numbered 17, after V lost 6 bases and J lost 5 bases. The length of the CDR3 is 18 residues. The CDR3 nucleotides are TGTGCCAGCAGCCCTTCGGGGGGTGGGGACAGGGTGTATCAGCCCCAGCATTTT. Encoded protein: CASSPSGGGDRVYQPQHF.

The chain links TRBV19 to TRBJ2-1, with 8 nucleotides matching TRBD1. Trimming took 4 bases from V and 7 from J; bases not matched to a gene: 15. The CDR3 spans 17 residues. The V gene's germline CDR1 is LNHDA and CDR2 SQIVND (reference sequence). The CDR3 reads CASSTPYDRGEGNEQFF. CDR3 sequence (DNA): TGTGCCAGTAGTACTCCTTACGACAGGGGAGAGGGAAATGAGCAGTTCTTC.

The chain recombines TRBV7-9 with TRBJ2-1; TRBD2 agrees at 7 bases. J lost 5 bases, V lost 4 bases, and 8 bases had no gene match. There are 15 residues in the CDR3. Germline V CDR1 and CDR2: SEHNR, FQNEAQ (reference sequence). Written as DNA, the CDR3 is TGTGCCAGCAGCTCCGCGGGGGAGTTCCACAATGAGCAGTTCTTC. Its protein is CASSSAGEFHNEQFF.

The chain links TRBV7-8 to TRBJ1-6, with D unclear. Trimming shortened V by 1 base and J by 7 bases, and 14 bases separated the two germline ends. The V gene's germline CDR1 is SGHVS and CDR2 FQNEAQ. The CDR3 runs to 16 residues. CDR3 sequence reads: CASSLVTRASNSPLHF. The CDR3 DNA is TGTGCCAGCAGCTTAGTGACGCGGGCTTCCAATTCACCCCTCCACTTT.

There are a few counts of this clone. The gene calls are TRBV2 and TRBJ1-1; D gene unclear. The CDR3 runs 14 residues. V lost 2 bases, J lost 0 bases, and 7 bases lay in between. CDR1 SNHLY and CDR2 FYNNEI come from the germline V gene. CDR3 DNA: TGTGCCAGCAGTGAAACAGATCTGAACACTGAAGCTTTCTTT. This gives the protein CASSETDLNTEAFF.

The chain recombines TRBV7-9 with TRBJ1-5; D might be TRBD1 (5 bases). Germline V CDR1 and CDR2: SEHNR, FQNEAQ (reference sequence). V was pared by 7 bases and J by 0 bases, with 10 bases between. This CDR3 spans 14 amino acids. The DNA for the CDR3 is TGTGCCAGCACCTCCCAGGGTAGCAATCAGCCCCAGCATTTT. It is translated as CASTSQGSNQPQHF.